This T cell receptor beta chain stems from a study of cytomegalovirus exposure and HLA in healthy donors. There are 19 residues in the CDR3. Germline CDR1 is SGDLS and CDR2 is YYNGEE. J gave up 0 bases and V 0 bases, and 9 bases lay outside the gene matches. A multiplex PCR was run with 60 Vbeta primers and 13 Jbeta primers. The table came from immunoSEQ multiplex PCR; TCRdb's copy has only in-frame clones and leaves some out. The top ten hold roughly 2.1% of the sample, which has roughly 150,000 clones, 70% to 80% seen once. The chain uses TRBV9 and TRBJ2-4, with 10 bases aligning to TRBD2. Material: PBMCs. The source of this sequence is a man over 45 in good health and CMV-seropositive. For the CDR3, the DNA is TGTGCCAGCAGCGTAGGCCTAGCGGGGGCCGAAGTAGCCAAAAACATTCAGTACTTC. Translation: CASSVGLAGAEVAKNIQYF.